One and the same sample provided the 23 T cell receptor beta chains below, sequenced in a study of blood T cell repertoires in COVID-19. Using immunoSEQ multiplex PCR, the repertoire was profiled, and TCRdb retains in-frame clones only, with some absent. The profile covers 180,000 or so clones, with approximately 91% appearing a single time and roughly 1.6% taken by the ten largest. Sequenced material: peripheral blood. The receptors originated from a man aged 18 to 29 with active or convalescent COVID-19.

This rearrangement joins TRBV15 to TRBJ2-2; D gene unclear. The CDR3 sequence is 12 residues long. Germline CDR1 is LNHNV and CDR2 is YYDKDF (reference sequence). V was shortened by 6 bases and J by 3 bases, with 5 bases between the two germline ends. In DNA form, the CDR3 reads TGTGCCACCAGTGAGTACACCGGGGAGCTGTTTTTT. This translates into CATSEYTGELFF.

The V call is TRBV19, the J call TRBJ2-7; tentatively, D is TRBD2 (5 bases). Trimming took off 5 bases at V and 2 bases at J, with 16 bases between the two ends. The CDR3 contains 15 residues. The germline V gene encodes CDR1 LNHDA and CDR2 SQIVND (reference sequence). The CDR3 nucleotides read TGTGCCAGTAGTGCCTACCCCACTAGGGCCTACGAGCAGTACTTC. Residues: CASSAYPTRAYEQYF.

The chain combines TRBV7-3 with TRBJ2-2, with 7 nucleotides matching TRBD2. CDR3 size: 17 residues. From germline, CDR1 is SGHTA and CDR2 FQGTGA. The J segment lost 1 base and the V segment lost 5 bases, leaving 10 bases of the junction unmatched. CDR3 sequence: CASSQAGLAENTGELFF. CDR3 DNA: TGTGCCAGCAGCCAGGCCGGTCTAGCGGAGAACACCGGGGAGCTGTTTTTT.

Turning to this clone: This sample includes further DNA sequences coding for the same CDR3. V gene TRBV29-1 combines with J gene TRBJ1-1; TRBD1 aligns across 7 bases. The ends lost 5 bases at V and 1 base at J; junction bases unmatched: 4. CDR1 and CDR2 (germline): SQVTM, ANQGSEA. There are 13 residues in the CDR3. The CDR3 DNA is TGCAGCGTTCGGACAGGTGGGAACACTGAAGCTTTCTTT. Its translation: CSVRTGGNTEAFF.

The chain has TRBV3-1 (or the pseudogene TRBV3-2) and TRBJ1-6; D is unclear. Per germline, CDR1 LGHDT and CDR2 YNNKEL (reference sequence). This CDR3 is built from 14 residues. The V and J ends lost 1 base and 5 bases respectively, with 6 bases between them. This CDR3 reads CASSQGSNNSPLHF. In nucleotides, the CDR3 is TGTGCCAGCAGCCAAGGGTCTAATAATTCACCCCTCCACTTT.

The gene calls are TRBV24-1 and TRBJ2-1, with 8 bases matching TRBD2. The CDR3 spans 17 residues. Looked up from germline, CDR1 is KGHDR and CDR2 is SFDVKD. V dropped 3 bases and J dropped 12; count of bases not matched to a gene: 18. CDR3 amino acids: CATSDTPTSGLKSRQFF. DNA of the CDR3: TGTGCCACCAGTGATACGCCTACTAGCGGTCTCAAGAGTCGGCAGTTCTTC.

Here the CDR3 reads CASREQGLSNQPQHF. DNA for the CDR3: TGTGCCAGCAGGGAACAGGGGCTTAGCAATCAGCCCCAGCATTTT. This sequence joins TRBV2 and TRBJ1-5, with 7 bases matching TRBD1. V trimming: 6 bases; J trimming: 0 bases; junction bases outside the gene matches: 5. This CDR3 is built from 15 residues. The germline gives CDR1 SNHLY, CDR2 FYNNEI.

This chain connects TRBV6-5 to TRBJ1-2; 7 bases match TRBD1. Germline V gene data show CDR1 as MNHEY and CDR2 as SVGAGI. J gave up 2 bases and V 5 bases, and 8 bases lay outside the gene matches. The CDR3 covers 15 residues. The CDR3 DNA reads TGTGCCAGCAGTCCGTGGGACAGACTCAACTATGGCTACACCTTC. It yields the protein CASSPWDRLNYGYTF.

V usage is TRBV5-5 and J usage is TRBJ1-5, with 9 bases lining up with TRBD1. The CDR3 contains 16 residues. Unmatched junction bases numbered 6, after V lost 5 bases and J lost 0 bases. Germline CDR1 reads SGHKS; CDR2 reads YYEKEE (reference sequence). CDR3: CASSWTGENSNQPQHF. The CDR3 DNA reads TGTGCCAGCAGTTGGACAGGGGAAAATAGCAATCAGCCCCAGCATTTT.

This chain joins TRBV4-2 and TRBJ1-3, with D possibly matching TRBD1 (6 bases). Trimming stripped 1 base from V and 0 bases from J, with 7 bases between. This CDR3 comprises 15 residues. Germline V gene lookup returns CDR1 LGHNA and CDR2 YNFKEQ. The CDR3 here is CASSQAGHSGNTIYF. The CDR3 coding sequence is TGTGCCAGCAGCCAAGCGGGACACTCTGGAAACACCATATATTTT.

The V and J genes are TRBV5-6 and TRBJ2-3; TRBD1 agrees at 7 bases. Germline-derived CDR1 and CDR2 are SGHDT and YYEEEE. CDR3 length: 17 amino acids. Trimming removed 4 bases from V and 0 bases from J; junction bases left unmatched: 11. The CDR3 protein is CASSKYGQVSSTDTQYF. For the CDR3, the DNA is TGTGCCAGCAGCAAATACGGACAGGTATCTAGCACAGATACGCAGTATTTT.

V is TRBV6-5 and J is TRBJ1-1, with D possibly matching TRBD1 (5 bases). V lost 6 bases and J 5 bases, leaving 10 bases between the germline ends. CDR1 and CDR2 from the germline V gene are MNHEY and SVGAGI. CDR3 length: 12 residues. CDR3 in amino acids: CASRGEGTEAFF. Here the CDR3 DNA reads TGTGCCAGCAGAGGGGAGGGAACTGAAGCTTTCTTT.

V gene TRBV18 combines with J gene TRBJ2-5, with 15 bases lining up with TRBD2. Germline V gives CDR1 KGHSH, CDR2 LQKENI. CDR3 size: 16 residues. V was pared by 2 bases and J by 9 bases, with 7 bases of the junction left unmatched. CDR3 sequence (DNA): TGTGCCAGCTCACCAGCCGGACTAGCGGGGGGGGCCTCCCAGTACTTC. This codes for CASSPAGLAGGASQYF.

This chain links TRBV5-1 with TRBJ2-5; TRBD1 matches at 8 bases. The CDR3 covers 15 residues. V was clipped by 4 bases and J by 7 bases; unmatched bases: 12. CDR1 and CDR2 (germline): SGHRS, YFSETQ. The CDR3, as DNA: TGCGCCAGCAGCCCGGGTCAGGGGGCGTCTAGGACCCAGTACTTC. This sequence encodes CASSPGQGASRTQYF.

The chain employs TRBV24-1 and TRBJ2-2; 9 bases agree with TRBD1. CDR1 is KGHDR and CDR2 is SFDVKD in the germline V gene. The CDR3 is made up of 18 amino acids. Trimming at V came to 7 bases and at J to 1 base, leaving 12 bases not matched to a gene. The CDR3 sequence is CATSLAPGQGMNTGELFF. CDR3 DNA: TGTGCCACCAGCCTCGCACCGGGACAGGGCATGAACACCGGGGAGCTGTTTTTT.

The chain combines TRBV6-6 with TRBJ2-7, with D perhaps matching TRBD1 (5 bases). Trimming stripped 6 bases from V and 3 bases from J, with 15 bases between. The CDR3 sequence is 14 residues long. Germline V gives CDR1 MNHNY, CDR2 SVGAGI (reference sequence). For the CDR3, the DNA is TGTGCCAGCAGCCCCGCCCCAGGGATCTACGAGCAGTACTTC. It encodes CASSPAPGIYEQYF.

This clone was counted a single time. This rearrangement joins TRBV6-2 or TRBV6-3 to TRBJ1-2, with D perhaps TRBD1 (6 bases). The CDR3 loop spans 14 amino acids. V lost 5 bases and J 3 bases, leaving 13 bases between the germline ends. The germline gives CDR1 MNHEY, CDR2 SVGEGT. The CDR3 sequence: CASSPPGADYGYTF. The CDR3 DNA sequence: TGTGCCAGCAGTCCCCCAGGGGCTGACTATGGCTACACCTTC.

This CDR3 is CAWSVGQGARYGYTF. As DNA, the CDR3 is TGTGCCTGGAGTGTCGGGCAGGGGGCGCGGTATGGCTACACCTTC. V usage is TRBV30 and J usage is TRBJ1-2; TRBD1 matches 8 bases. CDR3 length equals 15 residues. With V trimmed by 0 bases and J by 5 bases, 8 bases remained unmatched. Germline CDR1 is GTSNPN and CDR2 is SVGIG (reference sequence).

The DNA of the CDR3 is TGTGCCAGTAGTCTAAGGACAGGGGGCGCAGAAAAACTGTTTTTT. Translation gives CASSLRTGGAEKLFF. The chain employs TRBV19 and TRBJ1-4; 11 bases are shared with TRBD1. The ends lost 5 bases at V and 8 bases at J; junction bases unmatched: 7. CDR3 length: 15 amino acids. CDR1 and CDR2 (germline): LNHDA, SQIVND (reference sequence).

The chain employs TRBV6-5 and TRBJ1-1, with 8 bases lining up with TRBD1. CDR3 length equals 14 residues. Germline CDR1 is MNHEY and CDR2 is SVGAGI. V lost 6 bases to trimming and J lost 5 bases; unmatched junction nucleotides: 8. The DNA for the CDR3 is TGTGCCAGCAGCGCGACAGGGGAGGGGACTGAAGCTTTCTTT. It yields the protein CASSATGEGTEAFF.

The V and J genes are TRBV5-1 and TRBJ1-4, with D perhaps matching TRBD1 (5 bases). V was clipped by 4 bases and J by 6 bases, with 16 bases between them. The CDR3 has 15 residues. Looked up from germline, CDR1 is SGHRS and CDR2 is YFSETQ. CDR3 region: CASSTARQGHEKLFF. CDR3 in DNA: TGCGCCAGCAGCACAGCCCGGCAGGGCCATGAAAAACTGTTTTTT.

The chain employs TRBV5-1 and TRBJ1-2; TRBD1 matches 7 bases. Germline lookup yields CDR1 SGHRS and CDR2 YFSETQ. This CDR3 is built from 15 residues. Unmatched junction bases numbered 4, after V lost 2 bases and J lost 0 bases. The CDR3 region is CASSLDTGANYGYTF. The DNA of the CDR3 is TGCGCCAGCAGCTTAGATACAGGGGCTAACTATGGCTACACCTTC. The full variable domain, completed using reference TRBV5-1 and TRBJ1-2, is KAGVTQTPRYLIKTRGQQVTLSCSPISGHRSVSWYQQTPGQGLQFLFEYFSETQRNKGNFPGRFSGRQFSNSRSEMNVSTLELGDSALYLCASSLDTGANYGYTFGSGTRLTVV.

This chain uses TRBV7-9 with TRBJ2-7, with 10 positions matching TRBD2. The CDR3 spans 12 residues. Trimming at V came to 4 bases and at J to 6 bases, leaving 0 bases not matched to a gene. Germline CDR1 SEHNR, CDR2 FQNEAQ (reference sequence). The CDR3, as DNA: TGTGCCAGCAGCTCTAGCGGGGGCGAGCAGTACTTC. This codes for CASSSSGGEQYF.